This T cell receptor beta chain is drawn from a study of cytomegalovirus exposure and HLA in healthy donors. On the study more broadly: A subsequent analysis reported that the 120 validation repertoires were produced on the same platform that had also been used for the 550 to 750 first-cohort repertoires.

CDR3 length: 14 residues. Trimming removed 5 bases from V and 0 bases from J, with 11 bases in between. CDR1 is LGHNA and CDR2 is YNFKEQ in the germline V gene. Points from the study as a whole: Associated with cytomegalovirus, according to the listing, were around 170 TCR beta chains.

Libraries were prepared by immunoSEQ multiplex PCR; TCRdb keeps only in-frame clonotypes and omits some of them. The table lists fewer than 90,000 clones, less than 90% of them singletons. Points on this clone: Its target is unknown.

The rearrangement links TRBV4-2 to TRBJ2-7, with TRBD1 as a possible D gene (5 bases). This TCR was sampled from a woman aged 18-35 years in good health and CMV-seropositive. The sample was PBMCs. CDR3 sequence (DNA): TGTGCCAGCAGCACTCAGGGTAGCTCCTACGAGCAGTACTTC. This codes for CASSTQGSSYEQYF.